This T cell receptor beta chain came from a study of response to subunit inactivated influenza vaccine. Study observations and caveats: Every seasonal influenza vaccination brings in few new T cells, the authors suggested.

Only a few counts were recorded for this clonotype. Its antigen is currently unknown. TCRdb itself ran the RT-PCR reads through MiXCR, one entry per CDR3 protein. Of some 800,000 distinct CDR3 sequences in the sample, 21% are singletons; the top ten hold approximately 10%. The CDR3 sequence is 16 residues long. Germline V gene data show CDR1 as SGHAT and CDR2 as FQNNGV. Trimming removed 5 bases at V and 0 bases at J, with 15 bases between. Source: PBMCs from blood, taken roughly 5 days after vaccination. The TCR sequence derives from a man aged 45-60 years who received an inactivated influenza vaccine. The V call is TRBV11-2, the J call TRBJ2-3; D call uncertain. CDR3 bases: TGTGCCAGCAGCGCCCTGGTTCGGATGAGCACAGATACGCAGTATTTT. This codes for CASSALVRMSTDTQYF.